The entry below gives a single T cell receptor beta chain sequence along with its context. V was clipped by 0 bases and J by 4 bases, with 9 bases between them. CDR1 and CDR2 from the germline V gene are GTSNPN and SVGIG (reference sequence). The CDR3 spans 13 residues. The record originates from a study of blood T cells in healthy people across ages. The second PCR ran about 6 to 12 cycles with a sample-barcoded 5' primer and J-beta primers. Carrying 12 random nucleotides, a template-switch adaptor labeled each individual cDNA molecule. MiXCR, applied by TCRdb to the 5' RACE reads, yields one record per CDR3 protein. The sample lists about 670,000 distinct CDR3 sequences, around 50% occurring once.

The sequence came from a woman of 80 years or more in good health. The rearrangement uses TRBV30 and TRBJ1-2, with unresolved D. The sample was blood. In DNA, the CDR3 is TGTGCCTGGAGTGTAAAATCTTCCTATGGCTACACCTTC. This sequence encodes CAWSVKSSYGYTF.